This T cell receptor beta chain was found in a study of blood T cell repertoires in COVID-19. TCRdb's table, derived via immunoSEQ multiplex PCR, lists solely in-frame clones and lacks some. The sample carries roughly 500,000 clones, approximately 88% recorded once. The TCR was taken from a woman aged 40 to 50 who had recovered from COVID-19. Sequenced: PBMCs or T cells enriched from blood (not recorded which).

CDR3 DNA sequence: TGTGCCAGCAGCCCGGGACAGGTATATGGCTACACCTTC. It translates to CASSPGQVYGYTF. The V and J genes are TRBV11-3 and TRBJ1-2; TRBD1 aligns across 8 bases. The CDR3 has 13 amino acids. Germline V CDR1 and CDR2: SGHNT, YENEEA. The V gene end was trimmed by 5 bases and the J gene end by 5 bases; junction bases not matched to a gene: 4.